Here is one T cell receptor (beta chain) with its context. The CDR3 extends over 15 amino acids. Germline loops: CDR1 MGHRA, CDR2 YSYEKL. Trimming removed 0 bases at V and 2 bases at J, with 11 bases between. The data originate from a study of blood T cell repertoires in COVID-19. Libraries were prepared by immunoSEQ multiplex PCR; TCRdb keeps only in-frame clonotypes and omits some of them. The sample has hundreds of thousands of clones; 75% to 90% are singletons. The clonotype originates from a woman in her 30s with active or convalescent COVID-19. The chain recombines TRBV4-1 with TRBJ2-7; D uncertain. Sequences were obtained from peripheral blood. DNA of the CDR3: TGCGCCAGCAGCCAAGACCCCCGTGGCCCCTACGAGCAGTACTTC. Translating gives CASSQDPRGPYEQYF.